The 14 T cell receptor beta chains reported below all come from one sample, sequenced in a study of T cells in Graves' hyperthyroidism and ophthalmopathy. The source material, RNA transcripts, was used to amplify TCR beta CDR3 regions. The TCR CDR3 first-round RT-PCR relied on the HTBI primer set. Via MiXCR, TCRdb re-called the multiplex PCR reads, giving one row per CDR3 protein. The repertoire holds around 190,000 distinct CDR3 sequences, approximately 16% seen once, with roughly 50% in the top ten. The sample comprised blood. These receptors came from a woman aged 50 to 60 with Graves' hyperthyroidism.

This clonotype was observed at least ten times. This sequence joins TRBV7-9 and TRBJ2-5; 11 nucleotides agree with TRBD1. The CDR3 loop spans 16 amino acids. Looked up from germline, CDR1 is SEHNR and CDR2 is FQNEAQ (reference sequence). Trimming at V came to 5 bases and at J to 4 bases, leaving 9 bases not matched to a gene. The CDR3 nucleotides read TGTGCCAGCAGCATACACCGGACAGGGGGCGGAGAGACCCAGTACTTC. Its translation: CASSIHRTGGGETQYF.

In its sample, this clonotype was seen many times. CDR3: CASGPLETQYF. The DNA for the CDR3 is TGTGCCAGTGGCCCTTTGGAGACCCAGTACTTC. The chain carries TRBV7-9 and TRBJ2-5; D is uncertain. The CDR3 spans 11 residues. Per the germline V gene, CDR1 is SEHNR and CDR2 is FQNEAQ (reference sequence). V dropped 9 bases and J dropped 5 bases, with 10 bases sitting between them. Based on the CDR3 plus reference TRBV7-9 and TRBJ2-5, the full variable domain is DTGVSQNPRHKITKRGQNVTFRCDPISEHNRLYWYRQTLGQGPEFLTYFQNEAQLEKSRLLSDRFSAERPKGSFSTLEIQRTEQGDSAMYLCASGPLETQYFGPGTRLLVL.

This clonotype has more than one count but fewer than ten. The chain recombines TRBV12-5 with TRBJ2-1; 8 bases are a match to TRBD2. The length of the CDR3 is 15 residues. V dropped 3 bases and J dropped 6; count of bases not matched to a gene: 7. Germline CDR1 is LGHNT and CDR2 is FRNRAP. The DNA of the CDR3 is TGTGCTAGTGGTTTAGGGCTAGCGGGTGGCAATGAGCAGTTCTTC. Its translation is CASGLGLAGGNEQFF.

This chain connects TRBV28 to TRBJ2-1; 7 positions match TRBD1. CDR1 and CDR2 from the germline V gene are MDHEN and SYDVKM. The CDR3 is made up of 15 amino acids. Trimming at V came to 3 bases and at J to 4 bases, leaving 6 bases not matched to a gene. In nucleotides, the CDR3 is TGTGCCAGCAGTTTGGGTACAGGGGCATACAATGAGCAGTTCTTC. This codes for CASSLGTGAYNEQFF. Combining the CDR3 with reference TRBV28 and TRBJ2-1 gives the whole variable domain DVKVTQSSRYLVKRTGEKVFLECVQDMDHENMFWYRQDPGLGLRLIYFSYDVKMKEKGDIPEGYSVSREKKERFSLILESASTNQTSMYLCASSLGTGAYNEQFFGPGTRLTVL.

In nucleotides, the CDR3 is TGTGCCAGCACCCAACAGGGGGGAGCTAATTCACCCCTCCACTTT. Translation: CASTQQGGANSPLHF. The chain joins TRBV11-3 to TRBJ1-6; TRBD1 aligns across 8 bases. CDR1 and CDR2 from the germline V gene are SGHNT and YENEEA. The CDR3 is 15 amino acids. J was trimmed by 6 bases and V by 7 bases; bases with no gene match: 8.

This clonotype came up many times. The chain is built from TRBV29-1 and TRBJ1-1; a weak D match, TRBD1 (5 bases). The CDR3 is 12 residues long. Germline loops: CDR1 SQVTM, CDR2 ANQGSEA. With 7 bases removed from V and 7 bases from J, the gap between germline ends came to 16 bases. Here the CDR3 reads CSATGFGGEAFF. CDR3 nucleotides: TGCAGCGCCACCGGATTTGGGGGTGAAGCTTTCTTT.

This clonotype was counted at least ten times. The chain joins TRBV10-3 to TRBJ1-1; D gene ambiguous. The CDR3 extends over 11 amino acids. In germline, CDR1 is ENHRY, CDR2 SYGVKD. The V gene lost 6 bases and the J gene lost 8 bases, with 10 bases spanning the gap. CDR3 coding DNA: TGTGCCATCAGGAGCACATCCGAAGCTTTCTTT. Translation gives CAIRSTSEAFF.

Many counts were recorded for this clonotype. The chain employs TRBV20-1 and TRBJ1-2; the D gene is possibly TRBD1 (5 bases). V was clipped by 1 base and J by 7 bases, with 13 bases between them. Germline values: CDR1 DFQATT, CDR2 SNEGSKA (reference sequence). The CDR3 spans 13 residues. The DNA of the CDR3 is TGCAGTGCTAGAGCCCTCGGGACGGTTGGCTACACCTTC. Translating it yields CSARALGTVGYTF.

This clonotype was counted ten times or more. The chain employs TRBV7-3 and TRBJ2-5; 8 bases agree with TRBD1. The germline CDR1 and CDR2 sequences are SGHTA and FQGTGA. Unmatched junction bases numbered 2, after V lost 5 bases and J lost 3 bases. The CDR3 is 13 residues long. CDR3 protein: CASSLQGEETQYF. The CDR3 nucleotides are TGTGCCAGCAGCCTACAGGGGGAAGAGACCCAGTACTTC.

This clonotype was recorded at least ten times. V and J are TRBV28 and TRBJ1-2; weak D call: TRBD1 (5 bases). CDR1 MDHEN and CDR2 SYDVKM come from the germline V gene. There are 15 residues in the CDR3. Between the trimmed V and J ends, which lost 5 bases and 7 bases, there was a span of 20 bases. The CDR3 region has the DNA TGTGCCAGCAGTCTTTCGTATGGGGGTGACTCTGGCTACACCTTC. Protein sequence: CASSLSYGGDSGYTF.

This clonotype was seen repeatedly, ten times or more. J is TRBJ2-3 and V is TRBV7-8; D call uncertain. The CDR3 has 14 residues. Trimming shortened V by 5 bases and J by 8 bases, and 17 bases separated the two germline ends. The germline gives CDR1 SGHVS, CDR2 FQNEAQ. CDR3 in DNA: TGTGCCAGCAGCGTCCCCCCCGACCGGAGTACGCAGTATTTT. Residues: CASSVPPDRSTQYF.

This clonotype was counted at least ten times. The chain employs TRBV12-3 or TRBV12-4 and TRBJ1-1, with D hard to call. Trimming took off 8 bases at V and 2 bases at J, with 6 bases between the two ends. The CDR3 has 11 amino acids. The CDR3 region is CASRHNTEAFF. The CDR3 DNA is TGTGCCAGCCGACACAACACTGAAGCTTTCTTT.

The chain joins TRBV19 to TRBJ1-5; D is unclear. Germline V lookup: CDR1 LNHDA, CDR2 SQIVND (reference sequence). This CDR3 contains 14 residues. Trimming stripped 1 base from V and 5 bases from J, with 9 bases between. The CDR3 bases are TGTGCCAGTAGTATAGTACTTGATCATCAGCCCCAGCATTTT. This encodes CASSIVLDHQPQHF.

This clonotype was picked up a small number of times. The chain carries TRBV14 and TRBJ2-1; D ambiguous. The germline V and J ends were trimmed by 0 bases and 4 bases, with 16 bases remaining between them. The CDR3 is 17 amino acids. Germline V gives CDR1 SGHDN, CDR2 FVKESK. Here the CDR3 DNA reads TGTGCCAGCAGCCAAGAGGGCGGCCTTACCCTTTACAATGAGCAGTTCTTC. Translation gives CASSQEGGLTLYNEQFF.